The entry that follows covers one T cell receptor beta chain sequence. This sample is drawn from a study of blood T cell repertoires in COVID-19. At the level of the study: T cells, B-cell-depleted T cells, or PBMCs supplied cDNA or gDNA.

Trimming at V came to 3 bases and at J to 8 bases, leaving 3 bases not matched to a gene. CDR1 and CDR2 from the germline V gene are KGHSH and LQKENI. The CDR3 loop spans 13 amino acids. Original handling: The authors estimated nucleated cell counts from reference gene primer amplification. Clones were read by immunoSEQ multiplex PCR, and TCRdb kept only the in-frame ones, dropping some. D and trimming were read from the DNA, whereas the V and J calls and clone size are those reported in that table. The sample lists roughly 250,000 clones; about four fifths were seen once. This clonotype originated in an older woman with active or convalescent COVID-19. The chain is built from TRBV18 and TRBJ1-4, with TRBD1 matching 7 bases. The sequencing input was peripheral blood. CDR3 region: CASSPEGGEKLFF. The DNA of the CDR3 is TGTGCCAGCTCACCGGAAGGGGGCGAAAAACTGTTTTTT. Looking up the rest from reference TRBV18 and TRBJ1-4 gives the full variable domain: NAGVMQNPRHLVRRRGQEARLRCSPMKGHSHVYWYRQLPEEGLKFMVYLQKENIIDESGMPKERFSAEFPKEGPSILRIQQVVRGDSAAYFCASSPEGGEKLFFGSGTQLSVL.